The source of this T cell receptor beta chain is a study of blood T cell repertoires in COVID-19. Study-wide background: The United States, Italy and Spain supplied acute and convalescent COVID-19 samples. T cells, B-cell-depleted T cells, or PBMCs provided the cDNA or gDNA that served as material.

How the authors handled the data: Reference gene primer amplification in the assay estimated nucleated cell counts. Sequencing was performed with immunoSEQ multiplex PCR; in TCRdb, only in-frame clones are kept and a portion is missing. That table is the source of V, J and clone size, and D and trimming were worked out from the DNA. The data show more than 95,000 clones, around 90% seen once. CDR3 length: 14 amino acids. Germline V gene lookup returns CDR1 SEHNR and CDR2 FQNEAQ (reference sequence). Trimming took 5 bases from V and 3 from J; bases not matched to a gene: 1. The source of this sequence is a human donor in a cohort sampled during active COVID-19. The chain carries TRBV7-9 and TRBJ2-7; 13 bases are a match to TRBD2. Sample: peripheral blood. The CDR3, as DNA: TGTGCCAGCAGCCGACTAGCGGGGGGCTACGAGCAGTACTTC. Translated, it gives CASSRLAGGYEQYF.